This TCR beta chain was obtained from a study of T cell repertoires in cytomegalovirus infection. Study in general: Public TCR beta signature analysis indicated the presence of both CMV infection and matching HLA type.

V was pared by 1 base and J by 5 bases, with 1 base of the junction left unmatched. The CDR3 consists of 15 residues. CDR1 is SGHTA, CDR2 FQGNSA, per germline. Using its own MiXCR run on the reads, TCRdb lists one record per CDR3 protein. The data show 300,000 to 400,000 distinct CDR3 sequences, around a tenth seen once. This clonotype was seen many times. The specimen sequenced was PBMCs. This clonotype was sampled from a human donor in good health (CMV status not recorded). Some clones in this sample may be carry-over from other donors' samples. The rearrangement uses TRBV7-2 and TRBJ2-3; 12 positions match TRBD2. The CDR3 DNA follows: TGTGCCAGCAGCTTAGGACTAGCGGGAGTAGATACGCAGTATTTT. Protein: CASSLGLAGVDTQYF.